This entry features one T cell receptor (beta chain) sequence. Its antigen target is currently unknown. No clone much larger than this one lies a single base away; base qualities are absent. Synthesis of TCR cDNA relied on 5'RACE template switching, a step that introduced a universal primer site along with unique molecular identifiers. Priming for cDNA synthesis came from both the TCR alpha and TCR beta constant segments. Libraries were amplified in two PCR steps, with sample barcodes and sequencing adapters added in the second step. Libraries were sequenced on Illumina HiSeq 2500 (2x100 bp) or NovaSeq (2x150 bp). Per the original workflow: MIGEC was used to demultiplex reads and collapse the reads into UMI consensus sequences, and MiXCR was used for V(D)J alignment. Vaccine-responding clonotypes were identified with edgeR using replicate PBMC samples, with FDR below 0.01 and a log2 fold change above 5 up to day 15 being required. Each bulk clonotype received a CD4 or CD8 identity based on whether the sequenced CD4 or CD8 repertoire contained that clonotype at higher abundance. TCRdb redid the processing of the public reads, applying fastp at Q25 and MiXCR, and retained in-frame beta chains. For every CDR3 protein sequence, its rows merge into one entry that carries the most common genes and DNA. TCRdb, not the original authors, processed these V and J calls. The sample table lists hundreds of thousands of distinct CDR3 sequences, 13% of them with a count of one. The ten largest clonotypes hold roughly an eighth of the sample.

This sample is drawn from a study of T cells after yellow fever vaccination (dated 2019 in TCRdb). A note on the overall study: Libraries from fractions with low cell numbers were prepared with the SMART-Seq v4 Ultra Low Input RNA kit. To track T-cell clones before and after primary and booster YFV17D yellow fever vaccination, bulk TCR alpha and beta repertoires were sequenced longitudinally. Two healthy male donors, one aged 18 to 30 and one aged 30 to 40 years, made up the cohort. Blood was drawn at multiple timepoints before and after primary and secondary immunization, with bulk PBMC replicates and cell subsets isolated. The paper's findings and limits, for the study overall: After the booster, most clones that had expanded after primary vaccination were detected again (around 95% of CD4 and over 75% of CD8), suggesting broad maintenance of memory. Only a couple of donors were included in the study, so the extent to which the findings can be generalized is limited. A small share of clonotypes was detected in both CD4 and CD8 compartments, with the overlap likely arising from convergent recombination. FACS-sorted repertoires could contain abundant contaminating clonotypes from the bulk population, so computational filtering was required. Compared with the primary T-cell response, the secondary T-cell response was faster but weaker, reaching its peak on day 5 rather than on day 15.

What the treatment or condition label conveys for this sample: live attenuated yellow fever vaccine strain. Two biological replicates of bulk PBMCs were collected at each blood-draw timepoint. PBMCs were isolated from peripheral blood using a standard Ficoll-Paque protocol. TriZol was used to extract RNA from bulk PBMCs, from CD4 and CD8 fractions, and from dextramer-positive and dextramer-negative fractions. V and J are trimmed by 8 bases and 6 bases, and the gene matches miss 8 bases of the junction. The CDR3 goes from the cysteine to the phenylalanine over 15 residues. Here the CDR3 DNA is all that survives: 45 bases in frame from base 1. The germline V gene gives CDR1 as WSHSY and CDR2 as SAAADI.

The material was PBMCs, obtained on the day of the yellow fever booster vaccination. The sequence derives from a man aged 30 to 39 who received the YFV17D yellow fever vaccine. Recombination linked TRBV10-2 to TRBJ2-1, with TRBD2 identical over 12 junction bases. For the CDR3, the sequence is CASSGLAGSINEQFF. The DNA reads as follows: TGCGCCAGCTCCGGACTAGCGGGATCGATCAATGAGCAGTTCTTC.